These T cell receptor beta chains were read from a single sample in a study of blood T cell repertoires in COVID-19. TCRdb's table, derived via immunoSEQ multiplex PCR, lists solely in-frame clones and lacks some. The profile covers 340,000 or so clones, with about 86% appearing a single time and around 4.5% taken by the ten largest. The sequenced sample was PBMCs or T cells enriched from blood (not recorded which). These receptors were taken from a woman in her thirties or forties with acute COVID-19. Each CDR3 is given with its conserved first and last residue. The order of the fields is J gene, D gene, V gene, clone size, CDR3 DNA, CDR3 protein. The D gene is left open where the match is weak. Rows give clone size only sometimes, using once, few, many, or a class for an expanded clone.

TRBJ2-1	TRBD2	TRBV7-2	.	TGTGCCAGCAGCTTAGGATGGCGGGGGGAGCAGTTCTTC	CASSLGWRGEQFF
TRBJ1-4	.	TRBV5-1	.	TGCGCCAGCACCCTCGGACAGACAACTAATGAAAAACTGTTTTTT	CASTLGQTTNEKLFF
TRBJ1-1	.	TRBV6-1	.	TGTGCCAGCAGTGAAGGATATCTAGGCAGCACTGAAGCTTTCTTT	CASSEGYLGSTEAFF
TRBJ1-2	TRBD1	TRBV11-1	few	TGTGCCAGCAGCTCCCCGGACAGGGCACTTCGCGGGGGCTACACCTTC	CASSSPDRALRGGYTF
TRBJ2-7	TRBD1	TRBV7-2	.	TGTGCCAGCAGAGTTTTACCGGGACAGGGGGTCCACGAGCAGTACTTC	CASRVLPGQGVHEQYF
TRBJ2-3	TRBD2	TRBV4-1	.	TGCGCCAGCAGCCCACTAGCGGACACAGATACGCAGTATTTT	CASSPLADTDTQYF
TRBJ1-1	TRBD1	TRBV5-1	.	TGCGCCAGCAGCTTGGCCGGGACAGGGGCAGACACTGAAGCTTTCTTT	CASSLAGTGADTEAFF
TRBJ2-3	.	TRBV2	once	TGTGCCAGCAGTGAACAGAGCGGTAGCACAGATACGCAGTATTTT	CASSEQSGSTDTQYF
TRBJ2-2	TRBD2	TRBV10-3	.	TGTGCCATCAGTGTTAGTGTGGGACCTAGCGGGAGGACCGGGGAGCTGTTTTTT	CAISVSVGPSGRTGELFF
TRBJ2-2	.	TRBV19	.	TGTGCCAGTAGTATAGAATCCCAATTGAGAGGCACCGGGGAGCTGTTTTTT	CASSIESQLRGTGELFF
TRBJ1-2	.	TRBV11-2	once	TGTGCCAGCAGCCGAACAGGGACTAACTATGGCTACACCTTC	CASSRTGTNYGYTF
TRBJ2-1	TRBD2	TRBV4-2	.	TGTGCCAGCAGCCAAGACGGGCGGGAGAAGGAGTTCTTC	CASSQDGREKEFF
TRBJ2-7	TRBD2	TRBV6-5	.	TGTGCCAGCAGTTTCTCTAGCGGGGGGGCAAGTCGAGAGCAGTACTTC	CASSFSSGGASREQYF
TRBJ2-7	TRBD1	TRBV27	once	TGTGCCAGCAGGTCCTTCGGGCAGGGGGCTTACGAGCAGTACTTC	CASRSFGQGAYEQYF
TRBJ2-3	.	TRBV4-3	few	TGCGCCAGCAGCCAAGGAGAGGCGTCACGTACGCAGTATTTT	CASSQGEASRTQYF
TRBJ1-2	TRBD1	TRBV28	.	TGTGCCAGCAGTCGGACAGGGAATGGCTACACCTTC	CASSRTGNGYTF
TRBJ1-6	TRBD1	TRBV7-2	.	TGTGCCAGCAGCGCGCGGGACAGGGGGCAGACACTGTATAATTCACCCCTCCACTTT	CASSARDRGQTLYNSPLHF
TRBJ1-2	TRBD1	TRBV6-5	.	TGTGCCAGCAAATCGACAGGGTACGGCTACACCTTC	CASKSTGYGYTF
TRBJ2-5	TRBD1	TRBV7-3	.	TGTGCCAGCAGCCCAGGGGGTGGGGCGCAAGAGACCCAGTACTTC	CASSPGGGAQETQYF
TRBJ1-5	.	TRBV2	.	TGTGCCAGCAGTGAAAGGTCGCCGCGGCGTAGCAATCAGCCCCAGCATTTT	CASSERSPRRSNQPQHF
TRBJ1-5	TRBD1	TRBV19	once	TGTGCCAGTAGTTCCAGGGGGAGCAATCAGCCCCAGCATTTT	CASSSRGSNQPQHF
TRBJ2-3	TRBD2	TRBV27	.	TGTGCCAGCGGGAGGGAGACTAGCACAGATACGCAGTATTTT	CASGRETSTDTQYF
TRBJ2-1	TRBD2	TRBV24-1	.	TGTGCCACCAGTGATTCTTGGCTAGCGGGTGGTAATGAGCAGTTCTTC	CATSDSWLAGGNEQFF
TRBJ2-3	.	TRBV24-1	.	TGTGCCACCAGTGACGGGATTGTAGTAGCCGATACGCAGTATTTT	CATSDGIVVADTQYF
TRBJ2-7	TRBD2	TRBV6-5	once	TGTGCCAGCAGAAGCGGGAAATCCTACGAGCAGTACTTC	CASRSGKSYEQYF
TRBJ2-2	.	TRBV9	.	TGTGCCAGCAGCGTAGTACAGGATGGCGGGGAGCTGTTTTTT	CASSVVQDGGELFF
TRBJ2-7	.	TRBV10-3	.	TGTGCCATCAGGACCGGGTCTAGAAATGGCGAGCAGTACTTC	CAIRTGSRNGEQYF
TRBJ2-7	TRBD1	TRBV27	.	TGTGCCAGCAGTTTAGCCGGGACAGGGAGTGGTGCCTACGAGCAGTACTTC	CASSLAGTGSGAYEQYF